What follows are 20 T cell receptor beta chains derived from one specimen sequenced in a study of T cell repertoires in cytomegalovirus infection. No antigen is known for these receptors. TCRdb re-derived calls from the reads in MiXCR, one entry per CDR3 protein. The data show approximately 910,000 distinct CDR3 sequences, 31% seen once. This specimen was cultured CD8+ T cells from PBMCs, taken from culture after CMV antigen stimulation. The receptors derive from a human donor in good health (CMV status not recorded). Some clones in this sample may be carry-over from other donors' samples.

The V gene is TRBV2, the J gene TRBJ2-3; D gene unclear. The CDR3 is 13 amino acids. V shed 6 bases and J shed 6 bases, with 13 bases lying between them. Germline V gives CDR1 SNHLY, CDR2 FYNNEI. The CDR3 region has the DNA TGTGCCAGCAGGCCCCGGCTGGGGGATACGCAGTATTTT. It codes for CASRPRLGDTQYF.

The genes are TRBV7-9 and TRBJ2-3, with 9 positions matching TRBD2. Trimming took 1 base from V and 0 from J; bases not matched to a gene: 11. The CDR3 has 19 residues. Per germline, CDR1 SEHNR and CDR2 FQNEAQ (reference sequence). The DNA of the CDR3 is TGTGCCAGCAGCTTAGTAGGGAAAGGACTAGCGCAAAGCACAGATACGCAGTATTTT. Translated: CASSLVGKGLAQSTDTQYF.

The chain is built from TRBV4-1 and TRBJ2-3, with no clear D. Germline V gene data show CDR1 as MGHRA and CDR2 as YSYEKL. CDR3 length: 14 amino acids. The V end lost 1 base, the J end lost 6 bases, and 11 bases lay between the germline ends. As DNA, the CDR3 is TGCGCCAGCAGCCAAGCAACGGATGGGGATACGCAGTATTTT. As protein: CASSQATDGDTQYF.

The chain is built from TRBV5-1 and TRBJ2-7, with D perhaps TRBD2 (5 bases). V shed 0 bases and J shed 5 bases, with 9 bases lying between them. The CDR3 loop spans 13 amino acids. The germline gives CDR1 SGHRS, CDR2 YFSETQ. CDR3 nucleotides: TGCGCCAGCAGCTTGGGACCGGGGAACGAGCAGTACGTC. Protein: CASSLGPGNEQYV.

This clonotype appeared many times. The chain uses TRBV28 and TRBJ2-7, with 7 bases identical to TRBD1. CDR3 size: 12 residues. CDR1 MDHEN and CDR2 SYDVKM come from the germline V gene. The V and J ends lost 3 bases and 6 bases, in that order; junction bases with no gene match: 2. CDR3 DNA: TGTGCCAGCAGTTTGAGGGGGCGCGAGCAGTACGTC. It translates to CASSLRGREQYV.

To note about this clonotype: One end of the junction fails to match germline, which may point to a read error. This sequence joins TRBV15 and TRBJ1-5, with D possibly being TRBD1 (5 bases). This CDR3 contains 15 residues. The germline V gene has CDR1 LNHNV and CDR2 YYDKDF (reference sequence). Here the CDR3 reads CVTSRERGSNQPQHF. CDR3 bases: TGTGTCACCAGCAGAGAACGGGGGAGCAATCAGCCCCAGCATTTT.

This clonotype was detected a few times. V usage is TRBV15 and J usage is TRBJ2-2; D unclear. Trimming left V 7 bases short and J 2 bases short, with 14 bases between. Germline V gives CDR1 LNHNV, CDR2 YYDKDF (reference sequence). This CDR3 has 15 amino acids. The CDR3 bases are TGTGCCACCATCCATGATAGTGCTAACACCGGGGAGCTGTTTTTT. It translates to CATIHDSANTGELFF. The full variable domain, completed using reference TRBV15 and TRBJ2-2, is DAMVIQNPRYQVTQFGKPVTLSCSQTLNHNVMYWYQQKSSQAPKLLFHYYDKDFNNEADTPDNFQSRRPNTSFCFLDIRSPGLGDTAMYLCATIHDSANTGELFFGEGSRLTVL.

This clonotype was detected ten times or more. The genes are TRBV7-2 and TRBJ1-6; possible D gene TRBD1, 5 bases. The CDR3 length is 15 residues. V gave up 5 bases and J gave up 8 bases, with 16 bases separating them. Per the germline V gene, CDR1 is SGHTA and CDR2 is FQGNSA. CDR3 residues: CASSPKGRPDSPLHF. In nucleotides, the CDR3 is TGTGCCAGCAGCCCCAAGGGACGGCCTGATTCACCCCTCCACTTT.

The V call is TRBV28, the J call TRBJ2-7; TRBD2 matches at 8 bases. Looked up from germline, CDR1 is MDHEN and CDR2 is SYDVKM. V dropped 8 bases and J dropped 6; count of bases not matched to a gene: 12. This CDR3 comprises 14 residues. CDR3 protein: CASGGVSGVGEQYV. For the CDR3, the DNA is TGTGCCAGCGGAGGGGTTAGCGGGGTAGGCGAGCAGTACGTC.

The chain is built from TRBV25-1 and TRBJ2-7; maybe TRBD1 (6 bases). CDR1 is MGHDK and CDR2 is SYGVNS in the germline V gene. Trimming shortened V by 2 bases and J by 4 bases, and 15 bases separated the two germline ends. This CDR3 has 15 residues. The CDR3 is CASSEQGPLAYEQYF. CDR3 coding DNA: TGTGCCAGCAGTGAACAGGGGCCCCTTGCATACGAGCAGTACTTC.

The J gene is TRBJ2-3, the V gene TRBV4-1; possibly TRBD1 for D (7 bases). The CDR3 loop spans 18 amino acids. With 0 bases removed from V and 0 bases from J, the gap between germline ends came to 16 bases. From germline, CDR1 is MGHRA and CDR2 YSYEKL. The CDR3 coding sequence is TGCGCCAGCAGCCAAGATTGGAGGGGGCCCCCTAGCACAGATACGCAGTATTTT. Protein: CASSQDWRGPPSTDTQYF.

This chain joins TRBV6-5 and TRBJ2-5, with TRBD2 matching 12 bases. CDR1 and CDR2 (germline): MNHEY, SVGAGI. Trimming at V came to 5 bases and at J to 0 bases, leaving 1 base not matched to a gene. The CDR3 contains 15 residues. CDR3 DNA sequence: TGTGCCAGCAGTCGACTAGCGGGGGACCAAGAGACCCAGTACTTC. This sequence encodes CASSRLAGDQETQYF.

The genes are TRBV7-6 and TRBJ1-2; 7 bases match TRBD1. From germline, CDR1 is SGHVS and CDR2 FNYEAQ. CDR3 length: 13 amino acids. Trimming took 0 bases from V and 13 from J; bases not matched to a gene: 8. The CDR3 here is CASSLATGAFLTF. The DNA of the CDR3 is TGTGCCAGCAGCTTAGCAACAGGGGCGTTTCTCACCTTC. Full variable domain (remainder filled in from reference TRBV7-6 and TRBJ1-2): GAGVSQSPRYKVTKRGQDVALRCDPISGHVSLYWYRQALGQGPEFLTYFNYEAQQDKSGLPNDRFSAERPEGSISTLTIQRTEQRDSAMYRCASSLATGAFLTFGSGTRLTVV.

A note on this clonotype: This sequence may be a read error, since a much larger clone differs from it by one base. The rearrangement links TRBV7-2 to TRBJ2-3; D is perhaps TRBD2 (5 bases). CDR1 is SGHTA, CDR2 FQGNSA, per germline. Trimming removed 1 base from V and 6 bases from J, with 14 bases in between. This CDR3 spans 15 amino acids. The CDR3 reads CASSLEPSAVDTQYF. DNA of the CDR3: TGTGCCAGCAGCTTAGAGCCCTCAGCGGTGGATACGCAGTATTTT.

Notes on this clonotype: One end of the junction does not line up with germline, which may come from a read error. The chain recombines TRBV6-6 with TRBJ1-1; D gene uncertain. This CDR3 has 16 amino acids. Germline-derived CDR1 and CDR2 are MNHNY and SVGAGI (reference sequence). The CDR3 DNA sequence: TGTGCCAGCATAGGGCAGGTCACACGGGAGAACGCTGAAGCTTTCTTT. Translation: CASIGQVTRENAEAFF.

In this sample, this clonotype turned up many times. The rearrangement joins TRBV7-6 to TRBJ1-2; unclear D gene. From germline, CDR1 is SGHVS and CDR2 FNYEAQ. Trimming left V 0 bases short and J 4 bases short, with 9 bases between. The CDR3 loop spans 14 amino acids. The CDR3 region has the DNA TGTGCCAGCAGCTTAGCGGACGGACCCTATGGCTACACCTTC. Translating gives CASSLADGPYGYTF.

Only a few counts were recorded for this clonotype. J is TRBJ2-3 and V is TRBV5-4, with 13 bases lining up with TRBD2. The CDR3 loop spans 16 amino acids. V shed 0 bases, J shed 7 bases, and the junction held 5 bases outside the gene matches. CDR1 and CDR2 from the germline V gene are SGHNT and YYREEE (reference sequence). This CDR3 is CASSLEGLAGAYTQYF. The CDR3 coding sequence is TGTGCCAGCAGCTTGGAAGGACTAGCGGGGGCTTATACGCAGTATTTT.

This clonotype was picked up a small number of times. J is TRBJ2-1 and V is TRBV5-1; 7 bases match TRBD2. The CDR3 has 17 amino acids. The germline CDR1 and CDR2 sequences are SGHRS and YFSETQ. V gave up 2 bases and J gave up 1 base; unmatched junction bases: 9. The CDR3 coding sequence is TGCGCCAGCAGCTTTAATGGGGGGGTACAGTCCTACAATGAGCAGTTCTTC. This gives the protein CASSFNGGVQSYNEQFF.

The chain employs TRBV11-2 and TRBJ2-1; D gene ambiguous. Trimming removed 5 bases from V and 0 bases from J, with 14 bases in between. The CDR3 sequence is 16 residues long. Germline lookup yields CDR1 SGHAT and CDR2 FQNNGV. The CDR3 sequence: CASSEKYWSSYNEQFF. The CDR3 DNA follows: TGTGCCAGCAGCGAAAAATACTGGAGCTCCTACAATGAGCAGTTCTTC.

The chain employs TRBV5-4 and TRBJ1-2; D possibly corresponds to TRBD1 (5 bases). CDR3 length: 14 amino acids. Germline CDR1 and CDR2: SGHNT and YYREEE (reference sequence). Deletions cut 4 bases from V and 4 bases from J, with 14 bases between. As DNA, the CDR3 is TGTGCCAGCAGCGGGGACGGCAGCCCCTATGGCTACACCTTC. It codes for CASSGDGSPYGYTF. The whole variable domain, filled in from reference TRBV5-4 and TRBJ1-2, reads ETGVTQSPTHLIKTRGQQVTLRCSSQSGHNTVSWYQQALGQGPQFIFQYYREEENGRGNFPPRFSGLQFPNYSSELNVNALELDDSALYLCASSGDGSPYGYTFGSGTRLTVV.